The rows below give T cell receptor beta chains drawn from one sample of a study of circulating tumor DNA in untreated peripheral T-cell lymphoma. The data were produced by immunoSEQ multiplex PCR, yet TCRdb's version contains in-frame clones alone and is incomplete. The sample has 2,000 to 2,500 clones, about 90% seen once. The sample was cell-free DNA from blood serum. The source of these receptors is a human donor with peripheral T-cell lymphoma. CDR3s include the opening cysteine and the closing phenylalanine or tryptophan. Each record gives: D gene, V gene, clone size, J gene, CDR3 DNA, CDR3 protein. D genes are given only for firm matches. Size tells how often a clone was seen (once, few, many) or the class of an expanded clone, and some rows leave it out.

D: TRBD1
V: TRBV30
size: NA
J: TRBJ2-3
DNA: TGTGCCTGGGACAGGGGCAAATCCGACCGCACAGATACGCAGTATTTT
CDR3: CAWDRGKSDRTDTQYF

D: TRBD2
V: TRBV5-5
size: NA
J: TRBJ2-5
DNA: TGTGCCAGCAGGTTGGCCCAGCGGGGCTCGTCAGAGACCCAGTACTTC
CDR3: CASRLAQRGSSETQYF

D: NA
V: TRBV6-1
size: NA
J: TRBJ2-7
DNA: TGTGCCAGCAGTGAAGCGGGGAGTAGTTACGAGCAGTACTTC
CDR3: CASSEAGSSYEQYF

D: TRBD1
V: TRBV7-9
size: NA
J: TRBJ1-2
DNA: TGTGCCAGCAGTCATCCCACAGGGGGTGGCTACACCTTC
CDR3: CASSHPTGGGYTF

D: NA
V: TRBV5-1
size: NA
J: TRBJ2-1
DNA: TGCGCCAGCAGCTTGTACGGGCCAGGGCAAAATGAGCAGTTCTTC
CDR3: CASSLYGPGQNEQFF

D: TRBD1
V: TRBV5-1
size: NA
J: TRBJ1-1
DNA: TGCGCCAGCAGCATGGGACAGGGTAGGACTGAAGCTTTCTTT
CDR3: CASSMGQGRTEAFF

D: TRBD1
V: TRBV9
size: NA
J: TRBJ1-4
DNA: TGTGCCAGCAGCCCCCAGGGGGGGGGCCACAATGAAAAACTGTTTTTT
CDR3: CASSPQGGGHNEKLFF

D: NA
V: TRBV19
size: NA
J: TRBJ1-2
DNA: TGTGCCAGTACCGACGGACCAGCTAACTATGGCTACACCTTC
CDR3: CASTDGPANYGYTF

D: TRBD2
V: TRBV7-9
size: NA
J: TRBJ2-1
DNA: TGTGCCAGCAGCTCAGGGACTAGCGGGCTACGCTCCTACAATGAGCAGTTCTTC
CDR3: CASSSGTSGLRSYNEQFF

D: NA
V: TRBV7-9
size: once
J: TRBJ2-1
DNA: TGTGCCAGCAGCCCCGGGACGGGTGCCTACAATGAGCAGTTCTTC
CDR3: CASSPGTGAYNEQFF

D: NA
V: TRBV15
size: NA
J: TRBJ2-3
DNA: TGTGCCACCGCAACCGGGACCCTCGACGCAGATACGCAGTATTTT
CDR3: CATATGTLDADTQYF

D: NA
V: TRBV11-3
size: once
J: TRBJ1-1
DNA: TGTGCCAGCAGCTTCGATGGGCGCGTGAACACTGAAGCTTTCTTT
CDR3: CASSFDGRVNTEAFF

D: TRBD2
V: TRBV4-2
size: NA
J: TRBJ2-2
DNA: TGTGCCAGCAGCCACCTCGCGGGAGGTGACACCGGGGAGCTGTTTTTT
CDR3: CASSHLAGGDTGELFF

D: TRBD2
V: TRBV9
size: few
J: TRBJ2-2
DNA: TGTGCCAGCAGCCCCGTCGGGCGGGGGGCCCCGAACGCCGGGGAGCTGTTTTTT
CDR3: CASSPVGRGAPNAGELFF

D: NA
V: TRBV5-6
size: NA
J: TRBJ2-7
DNA: TGTGCCAGCAGCTTCGGACAGGGAGGGGATCCCTACGAGCAGTACTTC
CDR3: CASSFGQGGDPYEQYF

D: NA
V: TRBV11-3
size: NA
J: TRBJ2-3
DNA: TGTGCCAGCAGCTTAAGCCAGGGCACAGATACGCAGTATTTT
CDR3: CASSLSQGTDTQYF

D: TRBD1
V: TRBV2
size: once
J: TRBJ2-1
DNA: TGTGCCAGCAAGGGGGACAGGGGGCCGGCGGGAGCGGAAAATGAGCAGTTCTTC
CDR3: CASKGDRGPAGAENEQFF

D: NA
V: TRBV6-6
size: NA
J: TRBJ1-5
DNA: TGTGCCAGCTCTTCTGGACAGCTCTATGATCAGCCCCAGCATTTT
CDR3: CASSSGQLYDQPQHF

D: NA
V: TRBV15
size: NA
J: TRBJ1-1
DNA: TGTGCCACCAGCATCCTTCGGGCCCCGGGGACTGAAGCTTTCTTT
CDR3: CATSILRAPGTEAFF

D: TRBD2
V: TRBV19
size: NA
J: TRBJ2-7
DNA: TGTGCCAGTAGTGCGCCTAGCGGATACGAGCAGTACTTC
CDR3: CASSAPSGYEQYF

D: TRBD2
V: TRBV6-1
size: NA
J: TRBJ2-2
DNA: TGTGCCAGCGGAACCGGGACTAGCGAAACCGGGGAGCTGTTTTTT
CDR3: CASGTGTSETGELFF

D: NA
V: TRBV4-3
size: NA
J: TRBJ1-2
DNA: TGCGCCAGCAGCCAAGATCTGATAGGGGACTATGGCTACACCTTC
CDR3: CASSQDLIGDYGYTF

D: NA
V: TRBV28
size: NA
J: TRBJ2-2
DNA: TGTGCCAGCAGTTCTATTAGCGGATACACCGATACCGGGGAGCTGTTTTTT
CDR3: CASSSISGYTDTGELFF

D: NA
V: TRBV19
size: NA
J: TRBJ2-1
DNA: TGTGCCAGCAGGAGTAGGAGCTCCTACAATGAGCAGTTCTTC
CDR3: CASRSRSSYNEQFF

D: NA
V: TRBV4-1
size: few
J: TRBJ1-3
DNA: TGCGCCAGCAGCCAAGATAGCGGTGGCTCTGGAAACACCATATATTTT
CDR3: CASSQDSGGSGNTIYF

D: NA
V: TRBV19
size: once
J: TRBJ1-6
DNA: TGTGCCAGTAGTAAAGGGGGGGGAGATTCACCCCTCCACTTT
CDR3: CASSKGGGDSPLHF

D: NA
V: TRBV11-2
size: NA
J: TRBJ2-2
DNA: TGTGCCAGCAGCTTAGAGGAGCGTCCGAACACCGGGGAGCTGTTTTTT
CDR3: CASSLEERPNTGELFF

D: TRBD1
V: TRBV29-1
size: once
J: TRBJ2-1
DNA: TGCAGCGTTGGGGTGGGACAGGGGCCCTCGCAGTTCTTC
CDR3: CSVGVGQGPSQFF

D: TRBD2
V: TRBV11-2
size: once
J: TRBJ2-1
DNA: TGTGCCAGCAGCAGAGAGCGGGGGGGCCCCTACAATGAGCAGTTCTTC
CDR3: CASSRERGGPYNEQFF

D: NA
V: TRBV6-1
size: NA
J: TRBJ1-4
DNA: TGTGCCAGCAGTGAGTCGTCACTTGATGAAAAACTGTTTTTT
CDR3: CASSESSLDEKLFF

D: TRBD1
V: TRBV6-5
size: NA
J: TRBJ1-4
DNA: TGTGCCAGCAGGTCGACAGGGGGTTATGAAAAACTGTTTTTT
CDR3: CASRSTGGYEKLFF

D: NA
V: TRBV5-6
size: once
J: TRBJ2-3
DNA: TGTGCCAGCAGCTTGGACACAGGAGTCACGCAGTATTTT
CDR3: CASSLDTGVTQYF

D: NA
V: TRBV7-8
size: NA
J: TRBJ2-1
DNA: TGTGCCAGCAGCTTATGGGGGGCCGGTTACAATGAGCAGTTCTTC
CDR3: CASSLWGAGYNEQFF

D: NA
V: TRBV6-1
size: NA
J: TRBJ2-7
DNA: TGTGCCAGCAGCCTTTACCTAGCACGGACCTACGAGCAGTACTTC
CDR3: CASSLYLARTYEQYF

D: NA
V: TRBV19
size: once
J: TRBJ1-3
DNA: TGTGCCAGTAGTATTTACGGAACCTCTGGAAACACCATATATTTT
CDR3: CASSIYGTSGNTIYF

D: NA
V: TRBV6-5
size: NA
J: TRBJ1-2
DNA: TGTGCCAGCAGGGAGGGAGGGTTCATTGGCTACACCTTC
CDR3: CASREGGFIGYTF

D: NA
V: TRBV6-9
size: NA
J: TRBJ2-7
DNA: TGTGCCAGCGGGTTTTTGGCTAGCTCCTACGAGCAGTACTTC
CDR3: CASGFLASSYEQYF